These 29 T cell receptor beta chains were sequenced from one sample in a study of blood T cell repertoires in COVID-19. Profiling relied on immunoSEQ multiplex PCR, and the TCRdb table lists in-frame clones only, not all of them. The sample lists about 160,000 clones, 85% to 95% seen once, with about 5% in the top ten. The sequenced material came from peripheral blood. All receptors come from a woman aged 45-65 years with acute or convalescent COVID-19.

The gene calls are TRBV4-1 and TRBJ2-1; TRBD2 agrees at 13 bases. The V gene's germline CDR1 is MGHRA and CDR2 YSYEKL. The CDR3 runs to 17 residues. Trimming removed 10 bases from V and 0 bases from J; junction bases left unmatched: 9. In DNA, the CDR3 is TGCGCCACCCAGGGACTAGCGGGGTCGAGCTCCTACAATGAGCAGTTCTTC. Amino acid sequence: CATQGLAGSSSYNEQFF.

This chain joins TRBV9 and TRBJ1-6; D is unresolved. The germline V and J ends were trimmed by 0 bases and 7 bases, with 5 bases remaining between them. CDR3 length: 13 amino acids. In germline, CDR1 is SGDLS, CDR2 YYNGEE. The CDR3 region has the DNA TGTGCCAGCAGCGTAGAGAGAAATTCACCCCTCCACTTT. This sequence encodes CASSVERNSPLHF.

The chain uses TRBV5-1 and TRBJ1-1, with TRBD1 as a possible D gene (5 bases). Germline loops: CDR1 SGHRS, CDR2 YFSETQ. The CDR3 spans 14 residues. V lost 2 bases, J lost 3 bases, and 11 bases lay in between. In DNA, the CDR3 is TGCGCCAGCAGCTTAGAAGGAGGGGACACTGAAGCTTTCTTT. The encoded protein is CASSLEGGDTEAFF. The full variable domain, with the rest looked up from reference TRBV5-1 and TRBJ1-1, is KAGVTQTPRYLIKTRGQQVTLSCSPISGHRSVSWYQQTPGQGLQFLFEYFSETQRNKGNFPGRFSGRQFSNSRSEMNVSTLELGDSALYLCASSLEGGDTEAFFGQGTRLTVV.

This CDR3 is CASSVNRGPMNTEAFF. CDR3 DNA: TGTGCCAGCAGTGTCAACAGGGGGCCGATGAACACTGAAGCTTTCTTT. The rearrangement uses TRBV6-1 and TRBJ1-1, with TRBD1 matching 9 bases. The trim removed 4 bases at V and 0 bases at J, leaving 6 bases unmatched. The CDR3 is 16 residues long. Germline CDR1 and CDR2: MNHNS and SASEGT.

The chain is built from TRBV3-1 (or the pseudogene TRBV3-2) and TRBJ2-7, with 7 positions matching TRBD2. Looked up from germline, CDR1 is LGHDT and CDR2 is YNNKEL (reference sequence). CDR3 length: 18 residues. V dropped 0 bases and J dropped 0; count of bases not matched to a gene: 11. Here the CDR3 reads CASSQDVGRGLVSYEQYF. The CDR3, as DNA: TGTGCCAGCAGCCAAGATGTAGGGAGGGGCCTAGTCTCCTACGAGCAGTACTTC.

The chain has TRBV5-1 and TRBJ2-7; TRBD1 aligns across 10 bases. V shed 4 bases, J shed 5 bases, and the junction held 6 bases outside the gene matches. This CDR3 contains 14 residues. Looked up from germline, CDR1 is SGHRS and CDR2 is YFSETQ. The CDR3 sequence: CASSRGQGVNEQYF. CDR3 sequence (DNA): TGCGCCAGCAGCCGAGGACAGGGGGTCAACGAGCAGTACTTC.

The gene calls are TRBV30 and TRBJ1-2; D remains unclear. Germline CDR1 reads GTSNPN; CDR2 reads SVGIG (reference sequence). CDR3 length equals 14 residues. The V end lost 1 base, the J end lost 4 bases, and 13 bases lay between the germline ends. This CDR3 is CAWSEGRTFYGYTF. CDR3 in DNA: TGTGCCTGGAGTGAGGGCAGGACTTTCTATGGCTACACCTTC.

This chain uses TRBV10-3 with TRBJ2-3; 7 bases fit TRBD2. J lost 3 bases, V lost 7 bases, and 4 bases had no gene match. The CDR3 runs to 13 residues. The V gene's germline CDR1 is ENHRY and CDR2 SYGVKD. The CDR3 region has the DNA TGTGCCATCACGACTAGCAGGACAGATACGCAGTATTTT. Translated: CAITTSRTDTQYF.

V usage is TRBV28 and J usage is TRBJ2-4; TRBD2 is a possible D gene (6 bases). The CDR3 runs to 15 residues. Germline CDR1 and CDR2: MDHEN and SYDVKM. V shed 5 bases and J shed 0 bases, with 11 bases lying between them. CDR3 protein: CASSLQGLAKNIQYF. The CDR3 region has the DNA TGTGCCAGCAGTCTCCAGGGACTAGCCAAAAACATTCAGTACTTC.

This chain uses TRBV12-5 with TRBJ1-1; D perhaps matches TRBD1 (6 bases). Germline CDR1 LGHNT, CDR2 FRNRAP. V lost 5 bases, J lost 0 bases, and 19 bases lay in between. The CDR3 sequence is 17 residues long. The CDR3 DNA is TGTGCTAGTGGTCGTGACAGGATGGCCAGGGTGAACACTGAAGCTTTCTTT. The encoded protein is CASGRDRMARVNTEAFF.

This clone is a singleton in its sample. V is TRBV28 and J is TRBJ1-4, with 8 bases that match TRBD1. The CDR3 runs to 13 residues. Losses at the gene ends were 6 bases for V and 10 bases for J; bases not matched to a gene: 7. Germline CDR1 is MDHEN and CDR2 is SYDVKM. CDR3 protein: CASRDRARGKLFF. The CDR3 DNA follows: TGTGCCAGCAGGGACAGGGCGAGAGGAAAACTGTTTTTT.

The chain joins TRBV5-1 to TRBJ1-1; 8 bases map to TRBD1. V gave up 2 bases and J gave up 0 bases; unmatched junction bases: 3. Germline V gives CDR1 SGHRS, CDR2 YFSETQ. CDR3 size: 15 residues. The CDR3 loop is CASSLAGGMNTEAFF. CDR3 sequence (DNA): TGCGCCAGCAGCTTAGCAGGGGGCATGAACACTGAAGCTTTCTTT.

J is TRBJ2-7 and V is TRBV9; weak D call: TRBD1 (5 bases). Trimming removed 0 bases at V and 1 base at J, with 8 bases between. CDR3 size: 14 residues. Germline lookup yields CDR1 SGDLS and CDR2 YYNGEE. The CDR3 sequence: CASSVGDSSYEQYF. The CDR3 DNA follows: TGTGCCAGCAGCGTAGGCGACAGTTCCTACGAGCAGTACTTC.

The chain is built from TRBV28 and TRBJ1-6, with TRBD1 matching over 12 bases. The ends lost 7 bases at V and 5 bases at J; junction bases unmatched: 9. Germline assignment: CDR1 MDHEN and CDR2 SYDVKM. CDR3 length: 17 amino acids. Written as DNA, the CDR3 is TGTGCCAGCACGGGACAGGGGGCTCAAGAGGATAATTCACCCCTCCACTTT. Protein: CASTGQGAQEDNSPLHF.

DNA for the CDR3: TGTGCCAGCAGCCAAGATTTGGCCAGTTCCAATGGCTACACCTTC. Translated: CASSQDLASSNGYTF. The chain recombines TRBV3-1 (or the pseudogene TRBV3-2) with TRBJ1-2; no clear D gene. The V gene lost 0 bases and the J gene lost 6 bases, with 14 bases spanning the gap. The germline CDR1 and CDR2 sequences are LGHDT and YNNKEL (reference sequence). CDR3 size: 15 residues.

This sequence joins TRBV10-3 and TRBJ1-3, with D tentatively TRBD1 (6 bases). The CDR3 spans 16 residues. Trimming removed 0 bases at V and 2 bases at J, with 11 bases between. Germline assignment: CDR1 ENHRY and CDR2 SYGVKD. The CDR3: CAISESNQGPGNTIYF. The CDR3 nucleotides are TGTGCCATCAGTGAGTCGAATCAGGGGCCTGGAAACACCATATATTTT.

This clone was counted only a few times. V and J are TRBV6-6 and TRBJ1-3; 7 bases align to TRBD1. Germline CDR1 MNHNY, CDR2 SVGAGI (reference sequence). The CDR3 is 15 residues long. The junction had 7 bases not matched to a gene; V was cut back by 7 bases and J by 1 base. CDR3 DNA sequence: TGTGCCAGCAACGAGGGGGCGTATTCTGGAAACACCATATATTTT. Protein sequence: CASNEGAYSGNTIYF.

The chain links TRBV19 to TRBJ2-2; D ambiguous. V was trimmed by 4 bases and J by 4 bases, leaving 4 bases between them. Germline-derived CDR1 and CDR2 are LNHDA and SQIVND (reference sequence). The CDR3 runs to 12 residues. The CDR3 coding sequence is TGTGCCAGTAGTAGACTCACCGGGGAGCTGTTTTTT. Translation: CASSRLTGELFF.

The rearrangement joins TRBV4-2 to TRBJ2-1; D is unclear. CDR1 is LGHNA, CDR2 YNFKEQ, per germline. The CDR3 loop spans 13 amino acids. Trimming pared 4 bases from V and 6 bases from J, leaving 10 bases between. Here the CDR3 DNA reads TGTGCCAGCAGCCCAAGTAGAACCAATGAGCAGTTCTTC. The encoded protein is CASSPSRTNEQFF.

The chain combines TRBV25-1 with TRBJ1-2, with no clear D. The CDR3 runs 15 residues. From germline, CDR1 is MGHDK and CDR2 SYGVNS. Deletions cut 1 base from V and 3 bases from J, with 12 bases between. The CDR3 loop is CASSEFAGIDYGYTF. As DNA, the CDR3 is TGTGCCAGCAGTGAATTTGCGGGAATTGACTATGGCTACACCTTC.

The CDR3 coding sequence is TGCGCCAGCAGCTTGGGTCCGACAGGGACCCAAGAGACCCAGTACTTC. This sequence encodes CASSLGPTGTQETQYF. The chain carries TRBV5-1 and TRBJ2-5; 7 positions agree with TRBD1. V shed 0 bases and J 1 base; nucleotides not matched to a gene: 6. From germline, CDR1 is SGHRS and CDR2 YFSETQ. The CDR3 contains 16 residues.

The chain links TRBV24-1 to TRBJ2-2; TRBD1 might be the D (6 bases). CDR1 is KGHDR and CDR2 is SFDVKD in the germline V gene. The CDR3 spans 15 residues. V lost 3 bases and J lost 6, with 13 bases in between. CDR3: CATSDHLNRAGELFF. The DNA for the CDR3 is TGTGCCACCAGTGATCATTTAAACAGGGCCGGGGAGCTGTTTTTT.

A single count supports this clone. CDR3 DNA: TGTGCCACCAGAAAAATACAGGGTGCGAACACTGAAGCTTTCTTT. Translated, it gives CATRKIQGANTEAFF. This chain uses TRBV24-1 with TRBJ1-1; D is possibly TRBD1 (6 bases). The V and J ends lost 7 bases and 1 base respectively, with 15 bases between them. CDR1 KGHDR and CDR2 SFDVKD come from the germline V gene. CDR3 size: 15 residues.

This clone was observed a single time. The chain uses TRBV7-6 and TRBJ2-2, with D maybe TRBD1 (6 bases). The CDR3 has 13 amino acids. The V end was cut by 5 bases, the J end by 3 bases, with 7 bases between. In germline, CDR1 is SGHVS, CDR2 FNYEAQ. The CDR3 is CASSPGDTGELFF. The CDR3 DNA reads TGTGCCAGCAGCCCAGGGGACACCGGGGAGCTGTTTTTT.

J is TRBJ2-4 and V is TRBV28; D is uncertain. There are 15 residues in the CDR3. V was shortened by 2 bases and J by 0 bases, with 8 bases between the two germline ends. Germline CDR1 is MDHEN and CDR2 is SYDVKM. In DNA form, the CDR3 reads TGTGCCAGCAGTTTAAACCCACTAGCCAAAAACATTCAGTACTTC. It is translated as CASSLNPLAKNIQYF.

The V call is TRBV10-3, the J call TRBJ1-6, with a tentative D call TRBD1 (6 bases). The CDR3 loop spans 14 amino acids. Trimming took off 4 bases at V and 4 bases at J, with 8 bases between the two ends. The V gene's germline CDR1 is ENHRY and CDR2 SYGVKD. CDR3 DNA: TGTGCCATCAGTGTGACAGGTTATAATTCACCCCTCCACTTT. It codes for CAISVTGYNSPLHF.

The chain carries TRBV27 and TRBJ1-4, with D possibly TRBD1 on 5 matching bases. Germline V lookup: CDR1 MNHEY, CDR2 SMNVEV (reference sequence). The germline V and J ends were trimmed by 2 bases and 3 bases, with 10 bases remaining between them. This CDR3 is 15 amino acids long. CDR3 in amino acids: CASSLSRVPNEKLFF. CDR3 nucleotides: TGTGCCAGCAGTTTAAGCAGGGTCCCTAATGAAAAACTGTTTTTT.

V usage is TRBV28 and J usage is TRBJ2-3, with 8 bases lining up with TRBD2. This CDR3 is 16 amino acids long. Germline lookup yields CDR1 MDHEN and CDR2 SYDVKM. J lost 0 bases, V lost 2 bases, and 4 bases had no gene match. In nucleotides, the CDR3 is TGTGCCAGCAGTTTAAGTCCTAGCGGGAGCACAGATACGCAGTATTTT. The encoded protein is CASSLSPSGSTDTQYF.

V usage is TRBV25-1 and J usage is TRBJ1-5; no clear D gene. The ends were cut back, 0 bases at V and 6 bases at J, with 9 bases in the middle. This CDR3 comprises 14 residues. CDR1 and CDR2 from the germline V gene are MGHDK and SYGVNS. The CDR3 protein is CASSEYEFGQPQHF. The CDR3 DNA follows: TGTGCCAGCAGTGAATACGAGTTTGGTCAGCCCCAGCATTTT.